This T cell receptor beta chain was sequenced for a study of cytomegalovirus exposure and HLA in healthy donors (dated by TCRdb to about 2017). For the wider study: The 550 to 750 repertoires of the first cohort and the 95 to 150 validation repertoires were produced on the same platform, according to a later analysis. The study aimed to test whether signatures of past pathogen exposure could be identified by cataloging public T cell receptors. Along with the roughly 700-subject first cohort, a separate validation cohort of 120 different subjects was used. To predict cytomegalovirus infection status, the study combined high-throughput TCR immunosequencing, statistical association of individual TCRs with disease status, and machine learning. Overall results and qualifications from the work: The authors suggested that the approach could potentially be extended to other disease states and immunological phenotypes. All 120 or so repertoires were used to score co-occurrence in the validation cohort in a later analysis, because that analysis had no HLA typing for the cohort. The study listed 150 to 200 TCR beta chains as associated with cytomegalovirus. While some public TCRs were present in many individuals, most TCR sequences turned up only very rarely across donors. In a later analysis, TCRs clustered in the first cohort were found to also tend to co-occur in the roughly 120 validation repertoires, with 94% of cluster scores above 0. The classifier was reported to diagnose cytomegalovirus status with high specificity and sensitivity in both the original cohort and the validation cohort. A few of the identified cytomegalovirus-associated TCR beta chains were confirmed in vitro to be specific for cytomegalovirus antigens.

Donors formed part of the validation cohort, which comprised 120 subjects and was distinct from the first cohort of under 850 subjects. The CDR3 covers 14 residues, taking in both the cysteine and the phenylalanine. CDR3 DNA is the only sequence kept; it has 42 bases, read in frame from the first base. V was cut back by 5 bases and J by 4 bases, leaving a gap of 14 bases between them. The germline V gene (reference sequence) sets CDR1 to LNHDA and CDR2 to SQIVND. Details on this clone: Its antigen remains undetermined. Base qualities are not recorded, but no much larger clone differs from it by a single base.

To prepare the library, the immunoSEQ multiplex PCR assay was applied. The original methods were these. A statistical classification framework was built for diagnosing cytomegalovirus status from the catalog of TCR beta chain sequences. TCRdb stores this immuneACCESS table with in-frame sequences only. Part of the clones is absent; in the studies checked, under half of the shortfall reflects unresolved V genes, and no reason is known for the rest. V and J calls plus clone size are reproduced from that table; the DNA served to infer D and trimming. The table for this sample lists 150,000 to 200,000 clones; approximately 88% of them were counted only once. The ten largest clones represent roughly 6.5% of the sample.

Sequencing input: PBMCs. This receptor was obtained from a young man in good health and CMV-seropositive. Recombination connected TRBV19 to TRBJ1-1; the D gene cannot be resolved reliably. The CDR3 loop reads CASSPPQAPTEAFF. The nucleotide sequence is given as TGTGCCAGTAGTCCCCCTCAGGCTCCCACTGAAGCTTTCTTT.